The 10 T cell receptor beta chains in this list originate from one sample, sequenced in a study of CD8 T cells in ankylosing spondylitis. One entry per CDR3 protein, called by TCRdb with MiXCR from the 5' RACE reads. The sample lists roughly 180,000 distinct CDR3 sequences; 9.5% to 15% were seen once. Sequenced material: blood, either unsorted or a sorted T cell fraction (not recorded which). Receptors originate from a male donor with ankylosing spondylitis or in good health (not recorded which).

In its sample, this clonotype was seen a few times. The chain uses TRBV4-1 and TRBJ2-7; 10 nucleotides align to TRBD1. Germline lookup yields CDR1 MGHRA and CDR2 YSYEKL. The CDR3 consists of 17 residues. V lost 4 bases and J lost 4; bases outside the gene matches: 13. CDR3 DNA sequence: TGCGCCAGCAGCCTTCCAACCGGGACAGGGGACCTTTACGAGCAGTACTTC. Translating gives CASSLPTGTGDLYEQYF.

This clonotype has only a few counts. V is TRBV11-2 and J is TRBJ2-2; 7 positions match TRBD2. The CDR3 totals 16 residues. The germline gives CDR1 SGHAT, CDR2 FQNNGV. The J segment lost 2 bases and the V segment lost 5 bases, leaving 8 bases of the junction unmatched. The CDR3 DNA is TGTGCCAGCAGCCCCGTCGAGCGGGGAAACACCGGGGAGCTGTTTTTT. It specifies CASSPVERGNTGELFF.

This clonotype was observed at least ten times. The V call is TRBV29-1, the J call TRBJ2-5; possible D gene TRBD2, 6 bases. Germline-derived CDR1 and CDR2 are SQVTM and ANQGSEA. V was cut by 6 bases and J by 5 bases, with 19 bases left in between. This CDR3 region has 14 residues. DNA of the CDR3: TGCAGCGTGGTTGGACTGATGGGGAGGGAGACCCAGTACTTC. Amino acid sequence: CSVVGLMGRETQYF.

This clonotype occurred many times. V gene TRBV12-3 or TRBV12-4 combines with J gene TRBJ2-5, with 12 nucleotides matching TRBD2. There are 16 residues in the CDR3. J was trimmed by 4 bases and V by 4 bases; bases with no gene match: 7. CDR3: CASSSLAGGYGETQYF. DNA for the CDR3: TGTGCCAGCAGTTCCCTAGCGGGAGGGTATGGAGAGACCCAGTACTTC.

The J gene is TRBJ2-2, the V gene TRBV4-1; D not certain. Trimming took off 4 bases at V and 7 bases at J, with 4 bases between the two ends. CDR1 and CDR2 from the germline V gene are MGHRA and YSYEKL. The CDR3 is 11 residues long. The CDR3 here is CASSRDGELFF. The CDR3 nucleotides are TGCGCCAGCAGCCGAGACGGGGAGCTGTTTTTT.

This chain uses TRBV29-1 with TRBJ2-7; TRBD1 matches 9 bases. Per germline, CDR1 SQVTM and CDR2 ANQGSEA. The trim removed 2 bases at V and 1 base at J, leaving 6 bases unmatched. CDR3 length: 15 amino acids. CDR3 nucleotides: TGCAGCGTTGAATTTGGGGGGACAGGGTCCTACGAGCAGTACTTC. Protein: CSVEFGGTGSYEQYF.

V usage is TRBV27 and J usage is TRBJ1-1; D is ambiguous. Germline assignment: CDR1 MNHEY and CDR2 SMNVEV (reference sequence). The V and J ends lost 0 bases and 4 bases respectively, with 15 bases between them. This CDR3 contains 16 residues. The CDR3 here is CASSLSSGRYATEAFF. The CDR3 nucleotides are TGTGCCAGCAGTTTATCGTCCGGACGGTACGCCACTGAAGCTTTCTTT.

The chain couples TRBV4-1 to TRBJ1-6, with D possibly matching TRBD1 (6 bases). The germline V gene has CDR1 MGHRA and CDR2 YSYEKL. The CDR3 contains 17 residues. V was clipped by 1 base and J by 5 bases, with 15 bases between them. Here the CDR3 reads CASSQGAPGQHNSPLHF. For the CDR3, the DNA is TGCGCCAGCAGCCAAGGGGCGCCCGGACAGCATAATTCACCCCTCCACTTT.

This clonotype has only a few counts. The V call is TRBV4-1, the J call TRBJ2-3; 8 bases are a match to TRBD1. V lost 0 bases, J lost 5 bases, and 10 bases stayed unmatched. Germline loops: CDR1 MGHRA, CDR2 YSYEKL. This CDR3 is built from 17 residues. CDR3: CASSQDRSWGQVDTQYF. The CDR3 bases are TGCGCCAGCAGCCAAGATCGGTCGTGGGGACAGGTAGATACGCAGTATTTT.

This rearrangement joins TRBV11-2 to TRBJ2-2; D gene unclear. CDR1 and CDR2 (germline): SGHAT, FQNNGV. The V and J ends lost 6 bases and 3 bases respectively, with 14 bases between them. The CDR3 is 15 residues long. The DNA for the CDR3 is TGTGCCAGCAGACAACCCTGGGTTTACACCGGGGAGCTGTTTTTT. Its translation: CASRQPWVYTGELFF.